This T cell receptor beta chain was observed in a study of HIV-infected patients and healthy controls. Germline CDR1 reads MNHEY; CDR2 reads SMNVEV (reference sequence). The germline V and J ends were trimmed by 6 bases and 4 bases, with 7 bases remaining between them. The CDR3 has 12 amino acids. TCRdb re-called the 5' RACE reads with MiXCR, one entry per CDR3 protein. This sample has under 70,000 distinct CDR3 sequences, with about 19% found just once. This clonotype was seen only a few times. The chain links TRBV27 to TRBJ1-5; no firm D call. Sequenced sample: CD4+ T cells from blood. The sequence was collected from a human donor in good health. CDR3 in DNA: TGTGCCAGCAGAGGGCGAAATCAGCCCCAGCATTTT. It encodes CASRGRNQPQHF.